This section outlines one T cell receptor beta chain sequence together with its context. Its antigen is currently not known. Base qualities are not recorded, but no much larger clone differs from it by a single base. This record comes from a study of blood T cell repertoires in COVID-19 (dated by TCRdb to about 2020). Regarding the study in general: Samples from collaborators originated in the United States, Italy and Spain and spanned both the acute and convalescent phases of COVID-19. The samples were drawn from the first 160 participants of the ongoing ImmuneRACE study and from 950 to 1,500 subjects provided by 6 global collaborators. Where available, HLA class I and class II types were taken from metadata supplied by the sample provider and were not determined by assay-based typing. The repertoires were released in a freely available public database intended as a resource for research on the immune response to SARS-CoV-2. Nearly every sample came with metadata listing a de-identified subject ID, COVID-19 status, age in years and sex. The dataset comprised deeply sampled blood TCRbeta repertoires from subjects exposed to, actively infected with, or recovered from COVID-19. The material from the prospective study consisted of cDNA or gDNA derived from T cells, B-cell-depleted T cells, or PBMCs.

The germline V gene (reference sequence) yields SEHNR for CDR1 and FQNEAQ for CDR2. From the cysteine up to the phenylalanine, the CDR3 has a length of 12 residues. Only the CDR3 DNA is retained, 36 bases long and in frame from the first base. Trimming accounts for 3 bases at V and 11 bases at J, while the number of junction bases matched to no gene is 4. Collaborating institutions collected whole blood in K2EDTA tubes following their own protocols. For TCRbeta analysis, collaborators shipped samples in one of three forms: frozen whole blood, isolated PBMCs, or DNA extracted from either of those sample types. The immunoSEQ Assay, a bias-controlled multiplex PCR, was used to amplify TCRbeta CDR3 regions from genomic DNA. The original methods were these. The number of nucleated cells in each sample was estimated from the amplification of reference gene primers within the assay. Sequence reads were collapsed and filtered to measure the absolute abundance of every unique TCRbeta CDR3 rearrangement. Productive Simpson clonality was computed per sample as the square root of Simpson's diversity index over productive rearrangements. TCRdb holds this immuneACCESS table with in-frame rearrangements only. Some clones are missing; in checked studies, unresolved V genes explain under half, and the rest has no known cause. The V and J calls and clone size come from that table; D and trimming were worked out from the DNA. This sample comprises about 94,000 clones, roughly 80% of them detected only once. Jointly, the top ten make up roughly 19% of the sample.

What the authors observed across the whole study: How much clinical and demographic metadata was included differed by source and by participant, and the metadata was provided uncurated.

Source material: peripheral blood. This receptor was obtained from a human donor in a cohort sampled during active COVID-19. The sequence is built from TRBV7-9 and TRBJ1-1; 9 bases in the junction line up with TRBD1. At the DNA level, the sequence is TGTGCCAGCAGCTTTGACAGGGGGTGGGCTTTCTTT. This sequence encodes CASSFDRGWAFF.